What follows describes a single T cell receptor beta chain. Its target is not known. The PCR had 60 Vbeta and 13 Jbeta primers. The table came from immunoSEQ multiplex PCR; TCRdb's copy has only in-frame clones and leaves some out. This sample yields about 180,000 clones, of which roughly four fifths are seen a single time; 2.9% belongs to the top ten. This sample was included in a study of cytomegalovirus exposure and HLA in healthy donors. Study outcomes and limitations: Reported results showed that the classifier diagnosed cytomegalovirus status with high specificity and sensitivity. In vitro, a few CMV-associated chains proved specific for CMV antigens. A link between a missense DCLRE1C variant and TCR beta V- and J-gene trimming emerged from a later analysis. An analysis that came later showed most CMV-associated TCR beta chains appearing HLA-restricted.

The origin of this receptor is a male donor in good health and CMV-seronegative. The sequenced sample consisted of PBMCs.

The CDR3: CASSARTGASGNTIYF. CDR3 in DNA: TGTGCCAGCAGCGCCAGGACAGGAGCCTCTGGAAACACCATATATTTT. V usage is TRBV9 and J usage is TRBJ1-3; 7 bases line up with TRBD1. Trimming cost V 3 bases and J 0 bases; bases outside gene matches: 6. The CDR3 runs to 16 residues. Germline CDR1 SGDLS, CDR2 YYNGEE.